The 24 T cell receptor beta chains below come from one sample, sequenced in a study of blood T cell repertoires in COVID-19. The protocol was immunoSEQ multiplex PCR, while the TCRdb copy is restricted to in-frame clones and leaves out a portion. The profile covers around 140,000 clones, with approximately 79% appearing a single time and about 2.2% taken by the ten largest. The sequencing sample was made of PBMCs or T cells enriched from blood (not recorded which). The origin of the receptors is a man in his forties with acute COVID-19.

Here the CDR3 reads CASSIRQGNSPLHF. CDR3 coding DNA: TGTGCCAGCAGCATACGACAGGGTAATTCACCCCTCCACTTT. The V and J genes are TRBV9 and TRBJ1-6; 7 nucleotides line up with TRBD1. The CDR3 is 14 amino acids. Germline lookup yields CDR1 SGDLS and CDR2 YYNGEE. J was trimmed by 6 bases and V by 4 bases; bases with no gene match: 4.

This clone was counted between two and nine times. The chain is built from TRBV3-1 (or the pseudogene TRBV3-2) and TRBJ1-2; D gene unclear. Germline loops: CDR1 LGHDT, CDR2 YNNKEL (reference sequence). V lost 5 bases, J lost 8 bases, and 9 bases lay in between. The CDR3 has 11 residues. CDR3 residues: CASSSSLGYTF. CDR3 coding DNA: TGTGCCAGCAGCTCCTCTCTGGGCTACACCTTC.

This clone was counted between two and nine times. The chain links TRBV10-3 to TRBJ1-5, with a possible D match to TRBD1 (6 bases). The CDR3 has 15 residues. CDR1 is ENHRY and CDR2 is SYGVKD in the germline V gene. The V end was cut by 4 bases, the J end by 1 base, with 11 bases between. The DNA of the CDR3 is TGTGCCATCAGTGTTGAGGGGGGGAGCAATCAGCCCCAGCATTTT. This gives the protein CAISVEGGSNQPQHF.

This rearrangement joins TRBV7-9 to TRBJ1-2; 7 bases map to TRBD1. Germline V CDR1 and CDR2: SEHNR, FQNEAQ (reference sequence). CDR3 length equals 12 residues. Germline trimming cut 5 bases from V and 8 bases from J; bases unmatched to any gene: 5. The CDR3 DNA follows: TGTGCCAGCAGCCAGACAGGGCGAGGCTACACCTTC. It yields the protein CASSQTGRGYTF.

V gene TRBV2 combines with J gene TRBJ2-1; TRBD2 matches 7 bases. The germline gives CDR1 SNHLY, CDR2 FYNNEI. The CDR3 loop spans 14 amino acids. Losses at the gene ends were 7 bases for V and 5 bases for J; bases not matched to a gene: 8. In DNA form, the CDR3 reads TGTGCCAGCATTAGGCCTAGCGGAGACAATGAGCAGTTCTTC. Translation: CASIRPSGDNEQFF.

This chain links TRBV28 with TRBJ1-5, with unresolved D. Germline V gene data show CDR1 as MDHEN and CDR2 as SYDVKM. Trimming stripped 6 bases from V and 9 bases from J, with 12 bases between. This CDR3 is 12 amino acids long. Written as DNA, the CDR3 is TGTGCCAGCAGAGCGGCAGGCGGGCCCCAGCATTTT. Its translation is CASRAAGGPQHF.

This CDR3 is CASSVSREIGTGELFF. In DNA, the CDR3 is TGTGCCAGCAGCGTATCGAGGGAGATAGGCACCGGGGAGCTGTTTTTT. The J gene is TRBJ2-2, the V gene TRBV9, with D maybe TRBD2 (5 bases). The CDR3 has 16 residues. Trimming pared 1 base from V and 4 bases from J, leaving 14 bases between. Germline CDR1 reads SGDLS; CDR2 reads YYNGEE.

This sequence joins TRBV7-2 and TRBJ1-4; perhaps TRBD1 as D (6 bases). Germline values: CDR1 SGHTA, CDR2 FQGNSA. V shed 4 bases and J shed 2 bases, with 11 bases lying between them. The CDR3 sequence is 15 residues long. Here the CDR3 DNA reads TGTGCCAGCAGCTATAACAGGGTCACTAATGAAAAACTGTTTTTT. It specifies CASSYNRVTNEKLFF.

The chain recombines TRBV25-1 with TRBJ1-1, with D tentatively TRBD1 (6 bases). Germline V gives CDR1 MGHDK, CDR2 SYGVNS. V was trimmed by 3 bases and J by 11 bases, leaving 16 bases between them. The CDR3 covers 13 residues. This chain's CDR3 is CASSDTGPKGAFF. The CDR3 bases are TGTGCCAGCAGTGATACAGGGCCCAAGGGGGCTTTCTTT.

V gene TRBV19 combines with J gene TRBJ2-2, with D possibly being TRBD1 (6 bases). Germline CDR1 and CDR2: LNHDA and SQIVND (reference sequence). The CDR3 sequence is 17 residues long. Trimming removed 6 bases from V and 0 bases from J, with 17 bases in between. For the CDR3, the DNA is TGTGCCAGTAGCCGCACAGTGGGACACCCGAACACCGGGGAGCTGTTTTTT. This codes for CASSRTVGHPNTGELFF.

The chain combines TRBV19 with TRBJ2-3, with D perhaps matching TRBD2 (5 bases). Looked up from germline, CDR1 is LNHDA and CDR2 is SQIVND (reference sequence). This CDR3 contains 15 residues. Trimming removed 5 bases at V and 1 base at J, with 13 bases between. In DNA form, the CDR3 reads TGTGCCAGTAGTCACAGCGGACTTGGCACAGATACGCAGTATTTT. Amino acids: CASSHSGLGTDTQYF. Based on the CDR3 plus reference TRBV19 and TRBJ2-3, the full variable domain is DGGITQSPKYLFRKEGQNVTLSCEQNLNHDAMYWYRQDPGQGLRLIYYSQIVNDFQKGDIAEGYSVSREKKESFPLTVTSAQKNPTAFYLCASSHSGLGTDTQYFGPGTRLTVL.

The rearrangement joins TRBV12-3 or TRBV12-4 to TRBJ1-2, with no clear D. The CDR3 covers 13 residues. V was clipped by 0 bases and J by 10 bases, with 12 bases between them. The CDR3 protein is CASSLALNRAYTF. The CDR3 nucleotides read TGTGCCAGCAGTTTAGCCCTTAATCGAGCCTACACCTTC.

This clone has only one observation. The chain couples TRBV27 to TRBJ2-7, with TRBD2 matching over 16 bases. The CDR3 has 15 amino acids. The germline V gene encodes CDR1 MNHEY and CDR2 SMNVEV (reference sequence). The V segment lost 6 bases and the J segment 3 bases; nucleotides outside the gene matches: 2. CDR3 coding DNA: TGTGCCAGCAGGGGACTAGCGGGAGGGGACTACGAGCAGTACTTC. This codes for CASRGLAGGDYEQYF.

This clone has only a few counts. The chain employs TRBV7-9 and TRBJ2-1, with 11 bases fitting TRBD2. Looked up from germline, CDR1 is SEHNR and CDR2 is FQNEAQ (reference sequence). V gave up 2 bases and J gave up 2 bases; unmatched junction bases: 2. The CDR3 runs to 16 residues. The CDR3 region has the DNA TGTGCCAGCAGCTTAACTAGCGGGAGAACCTACAATGAGCAGTTCTTC. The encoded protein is CASSLTSGRTYNEQFF. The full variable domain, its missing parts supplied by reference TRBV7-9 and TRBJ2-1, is DTGVSQNPRHKITKRGQNVTFRCDPISEHNRLYWYRQTLGQGPEFLTYFQNEAQLEKSRLLSDRFSAERPKGSFSTLEIQRTEQGDSAMYLCASSLTSGRTYNEQFFGPGTRLTVL.

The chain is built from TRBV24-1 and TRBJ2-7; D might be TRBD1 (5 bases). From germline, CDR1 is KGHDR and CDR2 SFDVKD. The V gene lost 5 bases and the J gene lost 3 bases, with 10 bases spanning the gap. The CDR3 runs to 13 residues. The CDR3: CATSGGGLYEQYF. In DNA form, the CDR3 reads TGTGCCACCAGTGGGGGCGGTCTCTACGAGCAGTACTTC.

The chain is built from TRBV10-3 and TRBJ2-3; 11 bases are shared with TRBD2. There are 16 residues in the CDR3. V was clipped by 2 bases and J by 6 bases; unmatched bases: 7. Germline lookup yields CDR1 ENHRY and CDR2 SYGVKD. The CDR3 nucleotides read TGTGCCATCAGTGAGCTGACTAGCGGGGCCATCGATACGCAGTATTTT. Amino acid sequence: CAISELTSGAIDTQYF.

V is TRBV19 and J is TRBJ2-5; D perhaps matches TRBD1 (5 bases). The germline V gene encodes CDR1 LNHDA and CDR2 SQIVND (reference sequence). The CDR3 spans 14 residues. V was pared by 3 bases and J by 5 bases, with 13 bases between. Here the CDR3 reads CASSIYQGGETQYF. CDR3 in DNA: TGTGCCAGTAGTATCTACCAGGGTGGGGAGACCCAGTACTTC.

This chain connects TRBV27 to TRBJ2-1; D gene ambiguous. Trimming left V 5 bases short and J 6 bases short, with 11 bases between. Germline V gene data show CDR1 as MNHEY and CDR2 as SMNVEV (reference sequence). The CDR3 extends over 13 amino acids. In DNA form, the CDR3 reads TGTGCCAGCAGTCCTCGACTGGCCAATGAGCAGTTCTTC. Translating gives CASSPRLANEQFF.

CDR3 sequence: CASSWTSVDEQYF. CDR3 nucleotide sequence: TGTGCCAGCAGCTGGACTAGTGTCGACGAGCAGTACTTC. The gene calls are TRBV7-9 and TRBJ2-7; 7 bases align to TRBD2. The V and J ends lost 4 bases and 5 bases, in that order; junction bases with no gene match: 5. This CDR3 has 13 residues. Germline CDR1 is SEHNR and CDR2 is FQNEAQ (reference sequence).

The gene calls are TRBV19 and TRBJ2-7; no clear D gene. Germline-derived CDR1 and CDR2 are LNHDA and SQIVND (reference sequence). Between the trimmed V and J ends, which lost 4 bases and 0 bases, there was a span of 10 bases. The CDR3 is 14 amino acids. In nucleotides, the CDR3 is TGTGCCAGTAGTAGGTATAGCACCTCCTACGAGCAGTACTTC. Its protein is CASSRYSTSYEQYF. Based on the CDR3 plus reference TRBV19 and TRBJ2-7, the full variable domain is DGGITQSPKYLFRKEGQNVTLSCEQNLNHDAMYWYRQDPGQGLRLIYYSQIVNDFQKGDIAEGYSVSREKKESFPLTVTSAQKNPTAFYLCASSRYSTSYEQYFGPGTRLTVT.

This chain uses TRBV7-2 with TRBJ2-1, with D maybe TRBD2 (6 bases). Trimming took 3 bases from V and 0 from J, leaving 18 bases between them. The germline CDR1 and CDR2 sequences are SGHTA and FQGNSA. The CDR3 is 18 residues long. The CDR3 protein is CASSFTASSAPSYNEQFF. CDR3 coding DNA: TGTGCCAGCAGCTTCACTGCTTCTAGCGCCCCCTCCTACAATGAGCAGTTCTTC. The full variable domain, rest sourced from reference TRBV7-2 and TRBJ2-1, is GAGVSQSPSNKVTEKGKDVELRCDPISGHTALYWYRQSLGQGLEFLIYFQGNSAPDKSGLPSDRFSAERTGGSVSTLTIQRTQQEDSAVYLCASSFTASSAPSYNEQFFGPGTRLTVL.

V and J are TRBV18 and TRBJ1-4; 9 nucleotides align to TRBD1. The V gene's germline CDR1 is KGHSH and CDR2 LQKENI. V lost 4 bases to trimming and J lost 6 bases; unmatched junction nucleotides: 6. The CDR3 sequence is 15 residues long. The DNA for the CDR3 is TGTGCCAGCTCACAAGCCGGGACAGGGTATGAAAAACTGTTTTTT. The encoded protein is CASSQAGTGYEKLFF.

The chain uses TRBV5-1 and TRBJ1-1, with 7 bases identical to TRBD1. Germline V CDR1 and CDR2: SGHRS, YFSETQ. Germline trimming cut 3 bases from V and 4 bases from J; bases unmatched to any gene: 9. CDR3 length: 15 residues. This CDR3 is CASSWGQTDGTEAFF. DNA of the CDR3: TGCGCCAGCAGCTGGGGACAGACGGATGGCACTGAAGCTTTCTTT.

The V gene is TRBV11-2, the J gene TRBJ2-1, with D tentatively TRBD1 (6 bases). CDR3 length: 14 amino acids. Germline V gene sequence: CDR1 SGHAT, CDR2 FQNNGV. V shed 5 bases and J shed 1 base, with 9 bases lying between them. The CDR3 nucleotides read TGTGCCAGCAGCCCTGGACAGTCCTACAATGAGCAGTTCTTC. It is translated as CASSPGQSYNEQFF.